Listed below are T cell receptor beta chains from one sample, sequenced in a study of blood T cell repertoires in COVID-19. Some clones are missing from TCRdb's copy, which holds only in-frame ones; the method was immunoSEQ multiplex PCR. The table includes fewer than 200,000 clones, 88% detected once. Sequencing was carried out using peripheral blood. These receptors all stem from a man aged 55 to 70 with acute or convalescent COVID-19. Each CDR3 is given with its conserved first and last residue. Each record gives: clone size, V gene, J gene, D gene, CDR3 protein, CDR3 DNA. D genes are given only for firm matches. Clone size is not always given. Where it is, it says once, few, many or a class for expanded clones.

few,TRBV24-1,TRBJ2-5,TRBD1,CATSEGQVQETQYF,TGTGCCACCAGTGAGGGACAGGTCCAAGAGACCCAGTACTTC
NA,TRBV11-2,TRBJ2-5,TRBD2,CASSPGAGGETQYF,TGTGCCAGCAGCCCCGGGGCGGGGGGTGAGACCCAGTACTTC
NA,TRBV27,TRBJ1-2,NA,CASSLSTTGQGGYTF,TGTGCCAGCAGTTTATCGACAACGGGCCAGGGAGGCTACACCTTC
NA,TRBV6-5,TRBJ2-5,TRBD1,CASNPTGGETQYF,TGTGCCAGCAACCCGACAGGGGGCGAGACCCAGTACTTC
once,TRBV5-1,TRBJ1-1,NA,CASSSGQPNTEAFF,TGCGCCAGCAGCTCAGGACAACCTAACACTGAAGCTTTCTTT
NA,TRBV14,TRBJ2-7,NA,CASSQGLAHHEQYF,TGTGCCAGCAGCCAAGGGCTAGCCCACCACGAGCAGTACTTC
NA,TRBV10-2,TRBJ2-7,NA,CASSGQVSYEQYF,TGCGCCAGCAGTGGGCAAGTCTCCTACGAGCAGTACTTC
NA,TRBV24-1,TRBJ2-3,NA,CATSEQGATDTQYF,TGTGCCACCAGTGAACAGGGTGCGACAGATACGCAGTATTTT
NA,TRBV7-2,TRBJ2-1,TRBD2,CASSRRGGRWNEQFF,TGTGCCAGCAGCCGGCGGGGGGGCCGATGGAATGAGCAGTTCTTC
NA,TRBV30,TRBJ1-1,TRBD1,CAWSPWTGKNTEAFF,TGTGCCTGGAGTCCTTGGACAGGAAAGAACACTGAAGCTTTCTTT
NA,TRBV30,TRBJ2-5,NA,CAWSVRETQYF,TGTGCCTGGAGTGTCAGGGAGACCCAGTACTTC
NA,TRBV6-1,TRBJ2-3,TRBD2,CASRRGARTDTQYF,TGTGCCAGCAGGCGGGGGGCAAGAACAGATACGCAGTATTTT
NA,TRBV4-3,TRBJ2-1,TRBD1,CASSQEGSRDRGIYEQFF,TGCGCCAGCAGCCAAGAAGGGTCGAGGGACAGGGGTATCTATGAGCAGTTCTTC
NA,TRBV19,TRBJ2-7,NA,CASSIGGYEQYF,TGTGCCAGTAGTATAGGCGGCTACGAGCAGTACTTC
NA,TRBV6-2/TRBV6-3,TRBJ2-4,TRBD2,CASSYQKGLAGTNIQYF,TGTGCCAGCAGTTACCAAAAGGGACTAGCGGGGACCAACATTCAGTACTTC
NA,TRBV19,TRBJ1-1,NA,CASSIAGKSTEAFF,TGTGCCAGTAGTATTGCAGGGAAGTCCACTGAAGCTTTCTTT
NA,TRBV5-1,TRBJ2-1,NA,CASSRSVNEQFF,TGCGCCAGCAGCCGTTCAGTCAATGAGCAGTTCTTC
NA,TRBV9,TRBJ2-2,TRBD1,CASSAPGTGATGELFF,TGTGCCAGCAGCGCCCCCGGGACAGGGGCCACCGGGGAGCTGTTTTTT
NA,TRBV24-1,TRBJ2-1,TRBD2,CATSDSVAGGYYNEQFF,TGTGCCACCAGTGATTCGGTAGCGGGAGGGTACTACAATGAGCAGTTCTTC
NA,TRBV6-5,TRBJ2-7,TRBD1,CASRYRGPPNEQYF,TGTGCCAGCAGATACAGGGGGCCACCGAACGAGCAGTACTTC
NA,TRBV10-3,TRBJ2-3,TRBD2,CAISQKVASGAPDTQYF,TGTGCCATCAGTCAAAAAGTGGCTAGCGGGGCCCCAGATACGCAGTATTTT
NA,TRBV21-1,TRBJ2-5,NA,CASSKEFGQGAQETQYF,NA
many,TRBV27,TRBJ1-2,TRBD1,CASSRMAGGAGYTF,TGTGCCAGCAGCCGTATGGCAGGGGGCGCTGGCTACACCTTC
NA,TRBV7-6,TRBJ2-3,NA,CASSLGGRGADTQYF,TGTGCCAGCAGCTTAGGGGGCAGGGGAGCAGATACGCAGTATTTT
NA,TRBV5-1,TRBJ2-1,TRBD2,CASSERGYNEQFF,TGCGCCAGCAGTGAGCGGGGGTACAATGAGCAGTTCTTC
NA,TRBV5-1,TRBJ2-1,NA,CASSATSGVNEQFF,TGCGCCAGCAGCGCAACCTCCGGGGTCAATGAGCAGTTCTTC
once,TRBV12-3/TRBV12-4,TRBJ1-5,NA,CASTQSNQPQHF,TGTGCCAGCACCCAGAGCAATCAGCCCCAGCATTTT
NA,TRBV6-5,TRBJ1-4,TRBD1,CASRTGGESEKLFF,TGTGCCAGCAGAACAGGGGGCGAGAGTGAAAAACTGTTTTTT
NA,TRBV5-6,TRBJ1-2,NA,CASSLGQGGGYTF,TGTGCCAGCAGCTTGGGTCAGGGAGGTGGCTACACCTTC
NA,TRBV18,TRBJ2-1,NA,CASSGRPWSNEQFF,TGTGCCAGCTCTGGCCGACCTTGGAGCAATGAGCAGTTCTTC
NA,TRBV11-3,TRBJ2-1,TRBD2,CASSPYGGGALPDEQFF,TGTGCCAGCAGTCCTTACGGCGGGGGGGCCCTCCCCGATGAGCAGTTCTTC
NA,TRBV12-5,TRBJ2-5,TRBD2,CARGTSGGSETQYF,TGTGCTAGGGGGACTAGCGGGGGGTCCGAGACCCAGTACTTC
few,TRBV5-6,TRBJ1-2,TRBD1,CATSRMTGHYGYTF,TGTGCCACCTCGCGAATGACAGGGCACTATGGCTACACCTTC
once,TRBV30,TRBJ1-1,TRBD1,CACPDRGGTEAFF,TGTGCCTGCCCGGACAGGGGGGGCACTGAAGCTTTCTTT
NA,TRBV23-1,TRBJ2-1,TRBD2,CASRPTSGTVDEQFF,TGCGCCAGCAGGCCGACTAGCGGGACGGTGGATGAGCAGTTCTTC
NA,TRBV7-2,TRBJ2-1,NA,CASSLTGVGILYNEQFF,TGTGCCAGCAGCTTAACGGGGGTAGGGATTCTATACAATGAGCAGTTCTTC
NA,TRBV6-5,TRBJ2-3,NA,CASSRRGTDTQYF,TGTGCCAGCAGTCGTCGGGGAACAGATACGCAGTATTTT
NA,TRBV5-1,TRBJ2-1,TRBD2,CASNIPGTSDEQFF,TGCGCCAGCAACATCCCCGGGACTAGCGATGAGCAGTTCTTC
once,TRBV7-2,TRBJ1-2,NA,CASSRTGGRDYGYTF,TGTGCCAGCAGCCGGACGGGGGGGCGGGACTATGGCTACACCTTC
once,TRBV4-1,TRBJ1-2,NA,CASSQDWRGLDYGYTF,TGCGCCAGCAGCCAAGATTGGAGGGGCTTAGACTATGGCTACACCTTC
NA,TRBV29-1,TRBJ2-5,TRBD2,CSVGLGGETQYF,TGCAGCGTGGGCTTGGGGGGGGAGACCCAGTACTTC